This T cell receptor (beta chain) came from a study of cytomegalovirus exposure and HLA in healthy donors. PCR involved 60 Vbeta and 13 Jbeta primers. Method: immunoSEQ multiplex PCR; TCRdb's copy keeps in-frame clones and lacks some. Found here are 65,000 to 80,000 clones, approximately 74% of them singletons; the top ten hold about 9%. Regarding this clone: Its antigen remains unidentified.

Study results and limitations: Productive status was seen about 87% or about 30% of the time for most TCR beta V segments in an earlier analysis. In a later analysis, a missense DCLRE1C variant was linked to TCR beta V- and J-gene trimming.

The V gene end was trimmed by 5 bases and the J gene end by 2 bases; junction bases not matched to a gene: 5. The CDR3 has 16 residues. CDR1 is SEHNR, CDR2 FQNEAQ, per germline (reference sequence). V is TRBV7-9 and J is TRBJ2-1, with 11 nucleotides matching TRBD2. The sample comprised PBMCs. The sequence was collected from a middle-aged man in good health and CMV-seropositive. CDR3 loop: CASSLVAGGPYNEQFF. The CDR3 nucleotides read TGTGCCAGCAGCCTAGTAGCGGGAGGGCCCTACAATGAGCAGTTCTTC.